Listed below are T cell receptor beta chains from one sample, sequenced in a study of blood T cell repertoires in COVID-19. The repertoire was sequenced with immunoSEQ multiplex PCR; TCRdb's copy has only in-frame clones and lacks some. The sample carries 310,000 or so clones, just over 85% recorded once. The sample consisted of PBMCs or T cells enriched from blood (not recorded which). The origin of the receptors is a woman aged 18-29 years who had recovered from COVID-19. Each CDR3 is given without its conserved first and last residue. The order of the fields is V gene, J gene, clone size, CDR3 protein. Rows may omit the clone size; those that give it use once, few, many or a size class.

>TRBV5-1|TRBJ2-7|.
ASSLDFSYEQY
>TRBV19|TRBJ2-2|.
ASSIEAGTGELF
>TRBV7-4|TRBJ2-7|once
ASSLGGRAGEQY
>TRBV13|TRBJ1-3|.
ASSSDRVSGNTIY
>TRBV7-9|TRBJ2-2|.
ASSARDRGQVTGELF
>TRBV7-3|TRBJ2-3|few
ASSSSLLEADTQY
>TRBV29-1|TRBJ2-5|.
SVEEGQGPWETQY
>TRBV18|TRBJ1-5|.
ASSLSTGGSNQPQH
>TRBV28|TRBJ2-1|.
PRRGGALFNEQF
>TRBV3-1/TRBV3-2|TRBJ2-2|.
ASSPRTSSPGELF
>TRBV30|TRBJ2-5|.
AWSTSSETQY
>TRBV6-5|TRBJ1-2|.
ASAKGAGPSYGYT
>TRBV5-1|TRBJ1-2|.
ASSHTGTGGFDGYT
>TRBV28|TRBJ1-5|.
ASRAGFQPQH
>TRBV5-1|TRBJ2-7|.
ASSLELAGVHEQY
>TRBV7-9|TRBJ1-1|.
ASSLDGGSGEAF
>TRBV12-3/TRBV12-4|TRBJ2-1|.
ASTGDNNEQF
>TRBV11-1|TRBJ1-1|.
ASSRQGRDTEAF
>TRBV12-3/TRBV12-4|TRBJ2-2|.
ASRMGGTGELF
>TRBV15|TRBJ1-4|once
ATSRDRRQGLRKLF
>TRBV3-1/TRBV3-2|TRBJ1-2|few
ASSPDRGYGYT
>TRBV18|TRBJ2-5|.
ASSPRASGFQETQY
>TRBV3-1/TRBV3-2|TRBJ2-3|.
ASSQILTTSGTDTQY
>TRBV6-5|TRBJ1-1|.
ASKRQNTEAF
>TRBV5-6|TRBJ2-1|.
ASSLGAGTGTYNEQF
>TRBV5-1|TRBJ1-1|few
ASTPSGGSTEAF
>TRBV5-1|TRBJ2-6|.
ASRWGQGSSGANVLT
>TRBV7-9|TRBJ1-6|.
ASSQGSASGSPLH
>TRBV19|TRBJ1-2|.
AADVHSYGYT
>TRBV10-1|TRBJ2-2|.
ASSARTDAGELF
>TRBV18|TRBJ1-3|.
ASSPELRDTSYGNTIY
>TRBV2|TRBJ1-1|once
ASMMQGTSTEAF
>TRBV19|TRBJ1-6|.
ASSILSRGTTSPLH
>TRBV7-8|TRBJ1-2|.
ASSAGTGRAYGYT
>TRBV2|TRBJ1-1|.
ASSDVQGITEAF
>TRBV29-1|TRBJ2-7|.
SVSSLGPAYEQY
>TRBV28|TRBJ1-2|.
ASSLAGARGYT
>TRBV24-1|TRBJ2-1|.
ATSQGHEQF
>TRBV5-6|TRBJ1-4|.
ASSPSTPTNEKLF
>TRBV7-9|TRBJ1-4|.
ASSLSGANEKLF
>TRBV25-1|TRBJ2-7|.
ASSEIFGKDSYEQY
>TRBV12-5|TRBJ2-2|.
ASGLVQTGPVFTGELF
>TRBV12-3/TRBV12-4|TRBJ2-2|.
ASTPRLTGELF
>TRBV5-6|TRBJ1-2|.
ASSFRQELYGYT
>TRBV27|TRBJ2-3|.
ASGLLAGSTDTQY
>TRBV28|TRBJ2-7|once
ASSSPGQPPIEQY
>TRBV30|TRBJ1-4|few
AWSVTRDSSNEKLF
>TRBV5-1|TRBJ1-2|once
ASSLEGTGGRGYT
>TRBV24-1|TRBJ2-2|once
ATSDRTAYTGELF
>TRBV14|TRBJ2-6|.
ATSLSRANVLT
>TRBV18|TRBJ1-2|.
ASSQDRVKGYT
>TRBV25-1|TRBJ2-3|.
AAGLAGEGTQY
>TRBV28|TRBJ2-1|.
ASSGRGRGSNEQF
>TRBV9|TRBJ2-6|.
ASSLPTGVNSGANVLT
>TRBV5-4|TRBJ2-5|.
ASSPGTSGNQETQY
>TRBV7-3|TRBJ1-1|.
ASSLNRARNTEAF
>TRBV5-5|TRBJ2-1|once
ASSSEGEQF
>TRBV27|TRBJ2-2|.
ASRSTSRVAGELF
>TRBV5-1|TRBJ2-7|.
ASSLESMPYEQY